The entry below describes one T cell receptor (beta chain). Its antigen remains unknown. The data derive from a study of post-analysis software for immune sequencing data. About the study: Patients had relapsing-remitting, secondary progressive or progressive-relapsing multiple sclerosis; some lacked subtype. General study results and limits: Compared against controls, patients with multiple sclerosis displayed significantly lower normalized Chao1 diversity. Co-batched samples clustered tightly together by F measure. TRBV segments more frequent in patients than in controls numbered several and included TRBV5-6, TRBV5-1 and TRBV20-1.

Incorporated into the TCR beta cDNA libraries were unique molecular identifiers, which served to reduce PCR and sequencing biases. T cells numbering roughly 0.85 to 11 million gave rise to a few hundred thousand cDNA molecules. TCRdb passed the PCR reads through MiXCR, listing each CDR3 protein once. The table records 170,000 or so distinct CDR3 sequences, about 30% of them present only once. The length of the CDR3 is 14 residues. The V gene's germline CDR1 is SNHLY and CDR2 FYNNEI. V was cut by 8 bases and J by 3 bases, with 16 bases left in between. This chain uses TRBV2 with TRBJ2-5; tentatively, D is TRBD1 (5 bases). The source is a girl under 18 with multiple sclerosis. Input material: blood. CDR3 nucleotide sequence: TGTGCCAGCCGCTCAGTAGGGGATGAAGAGACCCAGTACTTC. It codes for CASRSVGDEETQYF.